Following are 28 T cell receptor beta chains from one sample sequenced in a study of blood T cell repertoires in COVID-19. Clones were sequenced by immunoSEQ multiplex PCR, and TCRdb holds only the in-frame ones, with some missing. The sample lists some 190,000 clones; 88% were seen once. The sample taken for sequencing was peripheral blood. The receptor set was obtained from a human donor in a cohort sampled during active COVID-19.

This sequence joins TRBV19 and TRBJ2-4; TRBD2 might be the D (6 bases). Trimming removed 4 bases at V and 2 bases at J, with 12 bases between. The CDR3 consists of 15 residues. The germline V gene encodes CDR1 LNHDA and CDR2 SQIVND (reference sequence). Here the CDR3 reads CASSRGGATKNIQYF. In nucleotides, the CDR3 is TGTGCCAGTAGTAGGGGCGGGGCGACCAAAAACATTCAGTACTTC.

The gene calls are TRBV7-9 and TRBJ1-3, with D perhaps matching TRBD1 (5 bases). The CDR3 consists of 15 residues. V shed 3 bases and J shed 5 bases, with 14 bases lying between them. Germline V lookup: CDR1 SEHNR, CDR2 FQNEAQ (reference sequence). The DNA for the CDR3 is TGTGCCAGCAGCTTTGGTAATGACAGCCGAAACACCATATATTTT. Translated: CASSFGNDSRNTIYF.

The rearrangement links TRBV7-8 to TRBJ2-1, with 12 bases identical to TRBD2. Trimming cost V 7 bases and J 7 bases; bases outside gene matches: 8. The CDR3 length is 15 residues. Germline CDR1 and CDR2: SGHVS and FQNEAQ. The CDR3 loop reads CASIQRLAGGNEQFF. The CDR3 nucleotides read TGTGCCAGCATCCAGCGGCTAGCGGGGGGGAATGAGCAGTTCTTC.

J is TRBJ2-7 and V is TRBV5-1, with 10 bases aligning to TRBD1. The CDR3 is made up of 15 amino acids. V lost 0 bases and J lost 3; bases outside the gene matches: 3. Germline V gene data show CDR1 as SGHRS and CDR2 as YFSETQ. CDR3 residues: CASSLGQGAYYEQYF. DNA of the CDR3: TGCGCCAGCAGCTTGGGACAGGGGGCGTACTACGAGCAGTACTTC.

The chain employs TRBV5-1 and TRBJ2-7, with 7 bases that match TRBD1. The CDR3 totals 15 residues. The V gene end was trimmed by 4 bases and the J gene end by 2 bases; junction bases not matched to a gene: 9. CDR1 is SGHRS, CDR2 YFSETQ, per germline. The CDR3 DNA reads TGCGCCAGCAGCCCATCGACAGGGTACACCTACGAGCAGTACTTC. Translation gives CASSPSTGYTYEQYF.

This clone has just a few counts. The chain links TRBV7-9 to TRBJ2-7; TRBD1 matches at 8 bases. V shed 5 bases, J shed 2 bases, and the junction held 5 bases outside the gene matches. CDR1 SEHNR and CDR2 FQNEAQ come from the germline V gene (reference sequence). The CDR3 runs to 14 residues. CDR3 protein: CASSAGQVPYEQYF. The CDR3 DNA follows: TGTGCCAGCAGCGCGGGACAGGTTCCCTACGAGCAGTACTTC.

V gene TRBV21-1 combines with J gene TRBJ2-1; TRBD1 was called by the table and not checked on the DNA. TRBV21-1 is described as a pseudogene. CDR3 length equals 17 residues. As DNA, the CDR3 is TGTGCCAGCAGCAAAGACAGGGAGCGTTTGCCCTACAATGAGCAGTTCTTC. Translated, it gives CASSKDRERLPYNEQFF.

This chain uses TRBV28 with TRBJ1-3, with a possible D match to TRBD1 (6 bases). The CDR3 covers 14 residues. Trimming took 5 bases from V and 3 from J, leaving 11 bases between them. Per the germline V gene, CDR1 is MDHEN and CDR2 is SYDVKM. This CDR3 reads CASSGQSLGNTIYF. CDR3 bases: TGTGCCAGCAGTGGACAGTCTCTTGGAAACACCATATATTTT.

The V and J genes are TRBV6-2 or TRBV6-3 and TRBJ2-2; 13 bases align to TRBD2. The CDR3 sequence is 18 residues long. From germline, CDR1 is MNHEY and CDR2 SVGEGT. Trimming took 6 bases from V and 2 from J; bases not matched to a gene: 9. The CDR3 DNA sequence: TGTGCCAGCAGCAACGCAACTAGCGGGAGGGCCAACACCGGGGAGCTGTTTTTT. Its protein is CASSNATSGRANTGELFF.

The CDR3: CASSHMGQFAADTQYF. The CDR3 coding sequence is TGTGCCAGCAGCCACATGGGGCAGTTTGCCGCAGATACGCAGTATTTT. The chain couples TRBV9 to TRBJ2-3; possibly TRBD1 for D (5 bases). In germline, CDR1 is SGDLS, CDR2 YYNGEE. The CDR3 extends over 16 amino acids. The V end was cut by 4 bases, the J end by 4 bases, with 19 bases between.

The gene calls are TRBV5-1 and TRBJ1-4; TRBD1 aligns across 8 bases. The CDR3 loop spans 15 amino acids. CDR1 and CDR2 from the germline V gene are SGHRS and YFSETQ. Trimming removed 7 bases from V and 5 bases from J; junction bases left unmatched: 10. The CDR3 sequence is CASSTWTGLNEKLFF. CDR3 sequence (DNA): TGCGCCAGCTCAACTTGGACAGGGTTAAATGAAAAACTGTTTTTT.

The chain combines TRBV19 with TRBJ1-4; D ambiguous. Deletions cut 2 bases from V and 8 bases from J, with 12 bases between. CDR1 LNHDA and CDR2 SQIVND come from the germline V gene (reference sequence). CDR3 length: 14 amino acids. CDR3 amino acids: CASSIRGFGEKLFF. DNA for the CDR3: TGTGCCAGTAGTATACGGGGTTTCGGGGAAAAACTGTTTTTT. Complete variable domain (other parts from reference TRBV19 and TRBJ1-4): DGGITQSPKYLFRKEGQNVTLSCEQNLNHDAMYWYRQDPGQGLRLIYYSQIVNDFQKGDIAEGYSVSREKKESFPLTVTSAQKNPTAFYLCASSIRGFGEKLFFGSGTQLSVL.

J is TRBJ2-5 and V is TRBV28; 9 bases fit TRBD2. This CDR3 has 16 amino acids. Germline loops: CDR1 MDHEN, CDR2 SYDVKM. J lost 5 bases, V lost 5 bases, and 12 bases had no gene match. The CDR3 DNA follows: TGTGCCAGCAGTCTGTTGCGGGAGGGCCTAGAGGAGACCCAGTACTTC. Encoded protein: CASSLLREGLEETQYF. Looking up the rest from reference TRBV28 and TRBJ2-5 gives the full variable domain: DVKVTQSSRYLVKRTGEKVFLECVQDMDHENMFWYRQDPGLGLRLIYFSYDVKMKEKGDIPEGYSVSREKKERFSLILESASTNQTSMYLCASSLLREGLEETQYFGPGTRLLVL.

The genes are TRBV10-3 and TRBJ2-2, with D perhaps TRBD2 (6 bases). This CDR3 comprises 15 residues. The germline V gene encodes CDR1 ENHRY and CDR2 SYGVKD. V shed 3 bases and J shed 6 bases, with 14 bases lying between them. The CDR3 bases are TGTGCCATCAGTGAAGGCAAGGGAGGCGCCGGGGAGCTGTTTTTT. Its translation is CAISEGKGGAGELFF.

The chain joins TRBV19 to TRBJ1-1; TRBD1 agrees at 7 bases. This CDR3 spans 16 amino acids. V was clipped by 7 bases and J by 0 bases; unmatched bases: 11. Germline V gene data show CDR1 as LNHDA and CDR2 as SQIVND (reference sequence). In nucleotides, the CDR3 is TGTGCCAGTAAGATACAGGGGACGGTGGTGAACACTGAAGCTTTCTTT. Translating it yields CASKIQGTVVNTEAFF.

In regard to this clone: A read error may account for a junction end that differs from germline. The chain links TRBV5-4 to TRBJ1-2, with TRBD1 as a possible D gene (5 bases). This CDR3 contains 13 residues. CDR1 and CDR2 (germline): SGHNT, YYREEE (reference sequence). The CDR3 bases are TGTGCCAGCAGAACAGGATCTAACTCTGGCTACACCTTC. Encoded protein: CASRTGSNSGYTF.

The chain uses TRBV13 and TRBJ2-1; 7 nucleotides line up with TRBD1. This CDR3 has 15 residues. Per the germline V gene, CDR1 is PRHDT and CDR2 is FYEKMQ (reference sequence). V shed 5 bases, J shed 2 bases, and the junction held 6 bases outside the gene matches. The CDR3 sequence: CASSPRQGAYNEQFF. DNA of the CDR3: TGTGCCAGCAGCCCAAGACAGGGTGCCTACAATGAGCAGTTCTTC.

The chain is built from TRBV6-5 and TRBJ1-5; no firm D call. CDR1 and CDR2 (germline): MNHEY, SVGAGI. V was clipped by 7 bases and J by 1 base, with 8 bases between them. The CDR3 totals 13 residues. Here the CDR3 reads CASKKQSNQPQHF. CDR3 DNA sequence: TGTGCCAGCAAGAAACAGAGCAATCAGCCCCAGCATTTT.

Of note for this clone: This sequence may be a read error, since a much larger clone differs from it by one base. CDR3 in DNA: TGTGCCAGCAGCAAGACAGGGAATCAGCCCCAGCATTTT. Residues: CASSKTGNQPQHF. The chain combines TRBV11-2 with TRBJ1-5, with 7 positions matching TRBD1. Trimming took 5 bases from V and 4 from J; bases not matched to a gene: 2. This CDR3 region has 13 residues. Germline values: CDR1 SGHAT, CDR2 FQNNGV. Combining the CDR3 with reference TRBV11-2 and TRBJ1-5 gives the whole variable domain EAGVAQSPRYKIIEKRQSVAFWCNPISGHATLYWYQQILGQGPKLLIQFQNNGVVDDSQLPKDRFSAERLKGVDSTLKIQPAKLEDSAVYLCASSKTGNQPQHFGDGTRLSIL.

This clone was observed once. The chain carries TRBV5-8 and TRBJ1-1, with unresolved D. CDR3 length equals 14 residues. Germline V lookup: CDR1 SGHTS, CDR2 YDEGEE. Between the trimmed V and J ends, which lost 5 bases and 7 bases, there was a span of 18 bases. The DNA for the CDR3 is TGTGCCAGCAGGATCCCCCCCATTTGGCTTGAAGCTTTCTTT. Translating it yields CASRIPPIWLEAFF.

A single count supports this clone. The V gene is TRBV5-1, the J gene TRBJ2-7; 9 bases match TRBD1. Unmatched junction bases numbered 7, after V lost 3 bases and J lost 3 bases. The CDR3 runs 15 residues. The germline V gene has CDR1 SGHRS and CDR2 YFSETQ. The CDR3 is CASSSLQGADYEQYF. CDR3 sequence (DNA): TGCGCCAGCAGCTCGTTACAGGGGGCTGACTACGAGCAGTACTTC.

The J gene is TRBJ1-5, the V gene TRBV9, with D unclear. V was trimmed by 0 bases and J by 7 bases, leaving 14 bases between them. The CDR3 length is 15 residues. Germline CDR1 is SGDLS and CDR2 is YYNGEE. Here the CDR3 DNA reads TGTGCCAGCAGCGTAGGTGGTCAGGATACCCAGCCCCAGCATTTT. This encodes CASSVGGQDTQPQHF.

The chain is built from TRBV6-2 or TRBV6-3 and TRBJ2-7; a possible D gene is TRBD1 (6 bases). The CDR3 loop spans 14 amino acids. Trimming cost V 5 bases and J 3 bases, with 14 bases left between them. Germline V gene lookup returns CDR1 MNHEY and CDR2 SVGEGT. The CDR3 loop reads CASSNTYRVYEQYF. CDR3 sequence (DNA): TGTGCCAGCAGTAACACCTACAGGGTCTACGAGCAGTACTTC.

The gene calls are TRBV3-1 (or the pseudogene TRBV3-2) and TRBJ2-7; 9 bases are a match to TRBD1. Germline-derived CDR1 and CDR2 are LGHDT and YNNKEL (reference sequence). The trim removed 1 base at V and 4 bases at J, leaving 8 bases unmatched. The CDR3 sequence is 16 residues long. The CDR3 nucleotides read TGTGCCAGCAGCCAAGGGGCCGGGACAGGGACGTACGAGCAGTACTTC. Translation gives CASSQGAGTGTYEQYF.

DNA for the CDR3: TGTGCCAGCAGTTTAGTTGAGGTTAATCAGCCCCAGCATTTT. Translating it yields CASSLVEVNQPQHF. This rearrangement joins TRBV28 to TRBJ1-5; D gene ambiguous. Germline CDR1 is MDHEN and CDR2 is SYDVKM. The V end was cut by 2 bases, the J end by 4 bases, with 9 bases between. This CDR3 spans 14 amino acids.

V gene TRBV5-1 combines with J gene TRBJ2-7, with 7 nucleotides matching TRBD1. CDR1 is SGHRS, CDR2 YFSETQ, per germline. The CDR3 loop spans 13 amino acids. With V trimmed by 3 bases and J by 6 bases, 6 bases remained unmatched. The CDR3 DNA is TGCGCCAGCAGCTCGGGACAGCCCGGCGAGCAGTACTTC. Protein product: CASSSGQPGEQYF.

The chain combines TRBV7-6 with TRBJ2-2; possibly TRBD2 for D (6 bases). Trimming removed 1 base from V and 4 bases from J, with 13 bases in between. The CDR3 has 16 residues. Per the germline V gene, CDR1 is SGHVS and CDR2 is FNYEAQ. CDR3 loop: CASSLGFGTGTGELFF. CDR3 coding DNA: TGTGCCAGCAGCTTAGGGTTCGGGACTGGCACCGGGGAGCTGTTTTTT. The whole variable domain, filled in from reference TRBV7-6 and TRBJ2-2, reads GAGVSQSPRYKVTKRGQDVALRCDPISGHVSLYWYRQALGQGPEFLTYFNYEAQQDKSGLPNDRFSAERPEGSISTLTIQRTEQRDSAMYRCASSLGFGTGTGELFFGEGSRLTVL.

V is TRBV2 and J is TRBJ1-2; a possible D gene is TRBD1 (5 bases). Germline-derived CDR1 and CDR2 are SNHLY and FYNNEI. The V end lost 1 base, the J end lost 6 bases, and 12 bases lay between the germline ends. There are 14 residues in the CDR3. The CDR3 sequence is CASSEGRVINGYTF. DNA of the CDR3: TGTGCCAGCAGTGAAGGCAGGGTGATCAATGGCTACACCTTC. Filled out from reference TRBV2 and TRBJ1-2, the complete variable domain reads EPEVTQTPSHQVTQMGQEVILRCVPISNHLYFYWYRQILGQKVEFLVSFYNNEISEKSEIFDDQFSVERPDGSNFTLKIRSTKLEDSAMYFCASSEGRVINGYTFGSGTRLTVV.